These T cell receptor beta chains were read from a single sample in a study of T cell responses to AZD1222 COVID-19 vaccine. The data were produced by immunoSEQ multiplex PCR, yet TCRdb's version contains in-frame clones alone and is incomplete. The table includes under 300,000 clones, over 85% detected once. This specimen was peripheral blood, taken on day 0 of AZD1222 vaccination. The receptor set was obtained from an adult in good health. The CDR3 runs from the conserved cysteine through the conserved F or W. The order of the fields is D gene, J gene, V gene, clone size, CDR3 DNA, CDR3 protein. The D gene is left open where the match is weak. Rows give clone size only sometimes, using once, few, many, or a class for an expanded clone.

>TRBD2|TRBJ2-3|TRBV5-1|.
TGCGCCAGCAGCTCAACGGGGGGTAAAGATACGCAGTATTTT
CASSSTGGKDTQYF
>TRBD1|TRBJ2-3|TRBV7-2|.
TGTGCCAGCAGCCGGAGCCGGACAGGGACACGGGATACGCAGTATTTT
CASSRSRTGTRDTQYF
>.|TRBJ2-7|TRBV27|.
TGTGCCAGCAGTTTTAAGGACACCTTCTACGAGCAGTACTTC
CASSFKDTFYEQYF
>.|TRBJ1-1|TRBV19|.
TGTGCCAGTGCAAAGGGTACTGAAGCTTTCTTT
CASAKGTEAFF
>TRBD2|TRBJ2-1|TRBV28|.
TGTGCCAGCAACCCCGGGAGGGTTAGCTCCTACAATGAGCAGTTCTTC
CASNPGRVSSYNEQFF
>.|TRBJ2-3|TRBV4-1|once
TGCGCCAGCAGCCAAGTGGGCATTCGGGTAAGCACAGATACGCAGTATTTT
CASSQVGIRVSTDTQYF
>.|TRBJ1-2|TRBV12-3/TRBV12-4|.
TGTGCCAGCAGTTTAGCCAAGTCCTATGGCTACACCTTC
CASSLAKSYGYTF
>TRBD1|TRBJ2-1|TRBV18|.
TGTGCCAGCTCAGCACAGGGACAGAGCTACAATGAGCAGTTCTTC
CASSAQGQSYNEQFF
>TRBD1|TRBJ2-1|TRBV30|.
TGTGCCTGGAGTGTACTAAGGTTCGTCGGGACAGCCTACAATGAGCAGTTCTTC
CAWSVLRFVGTAYNEQFF
>.|TRBJ2-1|TRBV6-5|.
TGTGCCAGCAGTCGGGATACCTACAATGAGCAGTTCTTC
CASSRDTYNEQFF
>.|TRBJ1-3|TRBV19|.
TGTGCCAGTAGTTCCCCTCAGAGCCCGACAGACACCATATATTTT
CASSSPQSPTDTIYF
>.|TRBJ1-6|TRBV18|.
TGTGCCAGCTCACTACTCGGACAGATTGCGTATAATTCACCCCTCCACTTT
CASSLLGQIAYNSPLHF
>TRBD1|TRBJ1-1|TRBV3-1/TRBV3-2|.
TGTGCCAGCAGCCAAGGGACAGGGATGGCTGAAGCTTTCTTT
CASSQGTGMAEAFF
>TRBD1|TRBJ1-6|TRBV5-4|.
TGTGCCAGCAGCTCGGGACAGGAGATGCGACCCCTCCACTTT
CASSSGQEMRPLHF
>.|TRBJ2-7|TRBV5-1|.
TGCGCCAGCAGCTTAACGTCTAGCTCCTACGAGCAGTACTTC
CASSLTSSSYEQYF
>.|TRBJ2-2|TRBV28|.
TGTGCCAGCAGTTCCCTCCCCGGGGAGCTGTTTTTT
CASSSLPGELFF
>.|TRBJ2-2|TRBV5-6|.
TGTGCCAGCAGCTTACAAGGGAGCATCCTTATCGGGGAGCTGTTTTTT
CASSLQGSILIGELFF
>TRBD1|TRBJ2-7|TRBV12-3/TRBV12-4|.
TGTGCCAGCAGTCTGGGACAGTCCTACGAGCAGTACTTC
CASSLGQSYEQYF
>TRBD1|TRBJ1-2|TRBV2|few
TGTGCCAGCAGCAGGGACAGCCTGAGCTATGGCTACACCTTC
CASSRDSLSYGYTF
>TRBD1|TRBJ2-7|TRBV28|.
TGTGCCAGCAGCCCTCCGGGACAGGGATCATACGAGCAGTACTTC
CASSPPGQGSYEQYF
>.|TRBJ2-7|TRBV3-1/TRBV3-2|.
TGTGCCAGCAGCCACGGCAGGGACGAGCAGTACTTC
CASSHGRDEQYF
>TRBD1|TRBJ2-6|TRBV11-2|.
TGTGCCAGCAGCCAGGGACAGAATATAAACTCTGGGGCCAACGTCCTGACTTTC
CASSQGQNINSGANVLTF
>.|TRBJ1-2|TRBV27|.
TGTGCCAGCAGTGGGGCCACGGGCCCGCTCCGGGGCTACACCTTC
CASSGATGPLRGYTF
>.|TRBJ1-2|TRBV29-1|.
TGCAGCGAAGGGGATGGCTACACCTTC
CSEGDGYTF
>TRBD1|TRBJ1-1|TRBV4-1|.
TGCGCCAGCAGCCAAGCCCGGGGACAGGTAAGGACTGAAGCTTTCTTT
CASSQARGQVRTEAFF
>.|TRBJ2-3|TRBV18|once
TGTGCCAGCTCCAGGACTAGGGAAGGGGGAGATACGCAGTATTTT
CASSRTREGGDTQYF
>.|TRBJ1-1|TRBV7-9|.
TGTGCCAGCAGCTCGCAGGGGAGAAACACTGAAGCTTTCTTT
CASSSQGRNTEAFF
>.|TRBJ2-1|TRBV28|.
TGTGCCAGCAGTTTCATCGGTAGGGGCAATGAGCAGTTCTTC
CASSFIGRGNEQFF
>.|TRBJ1-1|TRBV3-1/TRBV3-2|.
TGTGCCAGCAGCCAAGATGTCAGGAGTAGCACTGAAGCTTTCTTT
CASSQDVRSSTEAFF
>.|TRBJ2-2|TRBV14|.
TGTGCCAGCAGCCAGTCGGGCGGGGAGCTGTTTTTT
CASSQSGGELFF
>.|TRBJ1-3|TRBV5-1|.
TGCGCCAGCAGCTTGGAGGGAGGGAGCTCTGGAAACACCATATATTTT
CASSLEGGSSGNTIYF
>.|TRBJ1-2|TRBV24-1|.
TGTGCCACCAGTGATTTGGGACAGAACTATAGCTACACCTTC
CATSDLGQNYSYTF
>.|TRBJ2-3|TRBV2|once
TGTGCCAGCAGCCGGGTAGATACGCAGTATTTT
CASSRVDTQYF
>.|TRBJ2-1|TRBV28|.
TGTGCCAGCAGTTCTCCGGGACACCCAGGCTTAGATGAGCAGTTCTTC
CASSSPGHPGLDEQFF
>.|TRBJ1-3|TRBV7-3|.
TGTGCCAGCAGCTTACGCCCCGGAAACACCATATATTTT
CASSLRPGNTIYF
>.|TRBJ2-7|TRBV24-1|.
TGTGCCACCAGTGATCCAACTACCTACGAGCAGTACTTC
CATSDPTTYEQYF
>.|TRBJ2-7|TRBV25-1|.
TGTGCCAGCTCCTCCTACGAGCAGTACTTC
CASSSYEQYF
>TRBD2|TRBJ2-5|TRBV3-1/TRBV3-2|.
TGTGCCAGCAGCCCCGGGACTAGCGGGGTGGGGTCCCAAGAGACCCAGTACTTC
CASSPGTSGVGSQETQYF
>.|TRBJ2-7|TRBV18|.
TGTGCCAGCTCACCGGGGCGGTCCCAACTCGAGCAGTACTTC
CASSPGRSQLEQYF
>.|TRBJ1-3|TRBV5-1|.
TGCGCCAGCAGCCCGGAACCGGCAGGGTCAGGAAACACCATATATTTT
CASSPEPAGSGNTIYF